One and the same sample provided the 30 T cell receptor beta chains below, sequenced in a study of CD4 T cells in relation to SARS-CoV-2 and coronaviruses. Their antigens remain unidentified. Unexposed donor CD4+ T cells date from about 2011-2018, before the COVID-19 pandemic. Isolation of CD4+ T cells took place after about 9 days in culture. Sequencing used immunoSEQ multiplex PCR; TCRdb keeps in-frame clones, though not all of them. The sample shows 20,000 to 25,000 clones, 60% to 85% of them seen only once. Sequences were obtained from CD4+ T cells from PBMCs, cultured in vitro. The receptors were sampled from a human donor in good health.

This clone was seen only a few times. V gene TRBV12-1 combines with J gene TRBJ2-7; the table calls TRBD2, which could not be checked here. TRBV12-1 is a pseudogene. The CDR3 contains 12 residues. In DNA form, the CDR3 reads TGTGCCAGGATTCCGCGGGGCTACGAGCAGTACTTC. Its translation is CARIPRGYEQYF.

The rearrangement uses TRBV11-2 and TRBJ2-3, with D uncertain. V lost 5 bases, J lost 5 bases, and 8 bases lay in between. Germline loops: CDR1 SGHAT, CDR2 FQNNGV. The CDR3 runs to 12 residues. CDR3 in DNA: TGTGCCAGCAGCATAGTGAGAGATACGCAGTATTTT. It encodes CASSIVRDTQYF.

The chain has TRBV9 and TRBJ2-2; D uncertain. Trimming removed 0 bases from V and 3 bases from J, with 6 bases in between. The CDR3 sequence is 14 residues long. Germline loops: CDR1 SGDLS, CDR2 YYNGEE. Written as DNA, the CDR3 is TGTGCCAGCAGCGTAGCTGGAGACACCGGGGAGCTGTTTTTT. It specifies CASSVAGDTGELFF.

The gene calls are TRBV4-3 and TRBJ1-2; D is ambiguous. The CDR3 runs to 16 residues. V lost 0 bases and J lost 2, with 13 bases in between. CDR1 LGHNA and CDR2 YSLEER come from the germline V gene. The CDR3 spells CASSQDRAGGNYGYTF. DNA of the CDR3: TGCGCCAGCAGCCAAGATAGGGCGGGAGGGAACTATGGCTACACCTTC.

The chain employs TRBV7-2 and TRBJ1-2, with D uncertain. Germline CDR1 reads SGHTA; CDR2 reads FQGNSA. V shed 1 base and J shed 1 base, with 10 bases lying between them. This CDR3 has 15 residues. The CDR3 spells CASSLGGLGNYGYTF. The CDR3 DNA reads as TGTGCCAGCAGCTTAGGGGGATTGGGTAACTATGGCTACACCTTC.

This clone was seen a few times. This chain joins TRBV9 and TRBJ1-3, with TRBD1 as a possible D gene (5 bases). CDR1 is SGDLS, CDR2 YYNGEE, per germline. V lost 0 bases and J 4 bases, leaving 17 bases between the germline ends. The CDR3 spans 17 residues. In DNA, the CDR3 is TGTGCCAGCAGCGTAGCCCCCGGCGACGGGGCAGGAAACACCATATATTTT. It is translated as CASSVAPGDGAGNTIYF.

This chain joins TRBV9 and TRBJ2-2, with a weak D call TRBD2 (5 bases). Germline assignment: CDR1 SGDLS and CDR2 YYNGEE. This CDR3 contains 16 residues. V was pared by 0 bases and J by 1 base, with 10 bases between. DNA for the CDR3: TGTGCCAGCAGCGTAGAAGAGGGAATGAACACCGGGGAGCTGTTTTTT. Its protein is CASSVEEGMNTGELFF.

The chain has TRBV6-2 or TRBV6-3 and TRBJ1-2, with D maybe TRBD1 (5 bases). V was cut by 6 bases and J by 5 bases, with 13 bases left in between. CDR1 and CDR2 from the germline V gene are MNHEY and SVGEGT. CDR3 size: 13 residues. CDR3 nucleotides: TGTGCCAGCAGCAACCAGGGTTTATATGGCTACACCTTC. Protein product: CASSNQGLYGYTF.

The gene calls are TRBV6-5 and TRBJ2-1; TRBD2 matches 13 bases. The germline gives CDR1 MNHEY, CDR2 SVGAGI. The CDR3 spans 16 residues. V shed 2 bases, J shed 8 bases, and the junction held 6 bases outside the gene matches. This chain's CDR3 is CASSYTGTSGAHEQFF. The CDR3 coding sequence is TGTGCCAGCAGTTACACCGGGACTAGCGGGGCGCATGAGCAGTTCTTC.

The rearrangement links TRBV12-3 or TRBV12-4 to TRBJ2-7; D gene uncertain. V was trimmed by 3 bases and J by 7 bases, leaving 10 bases between them. This CDR3 region has 12 residues. CDR3 region: CASSLIGWEQYF. DNA for the CDR3: TGTGCCAGCAGTTTGATAGGTTGGGAGCAGTACTTC.

The rearrangement uses TRBV3-1 (or the pseudogene TRBV3-2) and TRBJ2-7; TRBD2 aligns across 12 bases. The CDR3 is 15 amino acids. Germline CDR1 is LGHDT and CDR2 is YNNKEL (reference sequence). Losses at the gene ends were 0 bases for V and 5 bases for J; bases not matched to a gene: 2. CDR3 DNA sequence: TGTGCCAGCAGCCAAGAATCTAGCGGGAGGGACGAGCAGTACTTC. The encoded protein is CASSQESSGRDEQYF.

This chain joins TRBV3-1 (or the pseudogene TRBV3-2) and TRBJ2-2, with TRBD1 matching 7 bases. CDR3 length equals 15 residues. V trimming: 6 bases; J trimming: 0 bases; junction bases outside the gene matches: 4. CDR1 and CDR2 (germline): LGHDT, YNNKEL (reference sequence). DNA for the CDR3: TGTGCCAGCAGACGGGACAGCGCGAACACCGGGGAGCTGTTTTTT. Translation: CASRRDSANTGELFF.

This chain joins TRBV28 and TRBJ2-3; the match to TRBD2 covers 7 bases. The CDR3 is 17 residues long. V was pared by 5 bases and J by 2 bases, with 13 bases of the junction left unmatched. Germline V gene data show CDR1 as MDHEN and CDR2 as SYDVKM. Written as DNA, the CDR3 is TGTGCCAGCAGTACCCCCGTGGGCCTAGCGGACACAGATACGCAGTATTTT. Translation gives CASSTPVGLADTDTQYF.

The chain employs TRBV10-3 and TRBJ1-5, with D unresolved. Trimming left V 2 bases short and J 0 bases short, with 8 bases between. The CDR3 spans 15 residues. Looked up from germline, CDR1 is ENHRY and CDR2 is SYGVKD. The CDR3 here is CAISETGNSNQPQHF. The CDR3 DNA reads TGTGCCATCAGTGAGACGGGGAATAGCAATCAGCCCCAGCATTTT.

The chain recombines TRBV2 with TRBJ2-7, with 12 bases lining up with TRBD2. Trimming cost V 8 bases and J 2 bases; bases outside gene matches: 1. Germline V lookup: CDR1 SNHLY, CDR2 FYNNEI. This CDR3 is built from 13 residues. CDR3 residues: CASGLAGTYEQYF. For the CDR3, the DNA is TGTGCCAGCGGACTAGCGGGGACCTACGAGCAGTACTTC. The full variable domain, completed using reference TRBV2 and TRBJ2-7, is EPEVTQTPSHQVTQMGQEVILRCVPISNHLYFYWYRQILGQKVEFLVSFYNNEISEKSEIFDDQFSVERPDGSNFTLKIRSTKLEDSAMYFCASGLAGTYEQYFGPGTRLTVT.

DNA for the CDR3: TGTGCCAGCAGCTCCCGGGTACCGGTACAAGAGACCCAGTACTTC. Encoded protein: CASSSRVPVQETQYF. The V gene is TRBV13, the J gene TRBJ2-5; D remains unclear. In germline, CDR1 is PRHDT, CDR2 FYEKMQ (reference sequence). Trimming took off 4 bases at V and 2 bases at J, with 14 bases between the two ends. The CDR3 totals 15 residues.

This chain uses TRBV6-2 or TRBV6-3 with TRBJ2-7; 9 nucleotides line up with TRBD1. The V gene's germline CDR1 is MNHEY and CDR2 SVGEGT. Trimming took 4 bases from V and 3 from J; bases not matched to a gene: 7. This CDR3 has 15 residues. Written as DNA, the CDR3 is TGTGCCAGCAGTTCTGCGGGACAGGGCTTCTACGAGCAGTACTTC. Translated, it gives CASSSAGQGFYEQYF.

This clone was counted between two and nine times. V usage is TRBV4-3 and J usage is TRBJ2-5; 11 bases are a match to TRBD1. Looked up from germline, CDR1 is LGHNA and CDR2 is YSLEER. The ends lost 5 bases at V and 1 base at J; junction bases unmatched: 9. CDR3 size: 17 residues. Written as DNA, the CDR3 is TGCGCCAGCAGCAAGGATGCTGGGACAGGGGGCCAAGAGACCCAGTACTTC. Translating it yields CASSKDAGTGGQETQYF.

The chain is built from TRBV19 and TRBJ2-3; 11 positions agree with TRBD2. The CDR3 has 17 residues. V gave up 5 bases and J gave up 0 bases; unmatched junction bases: 7. Germline lookup yields CDR1 LNHDA and CDR2 SQIVND (reference sequence). The CDR3 nucleotides read TGTGCCAGTAGTTACCTTAGCGGGGGGGCCAGCACAGATACGCAGTATTTT. Its translation is CASSYLSGGASTDTQYF. Full variable domain (missing parts from reference TRBV19 and TRBJ2-3): DGGITQSPKYLFRKEGQNVTLSCEQNLNHDAMYWYRQDPGQGLRLIYYSQIVNDFQKGDIAEGYSVSREKKESFPLTVTSAQKNPTAFYLCASSYLSGGASTDTQYFGPGTRLTVL.

This clone was seen more than once but under ten times. This chain connects TRBV2 to TRBJ1-1, with 7 bases identical to TRBD1. The germline V gene encodes CDR1 SNHLY and CDR2 FYNNEI. Trimming took 7 bases from V and 0 from J; bases not matched to a gene: 5. The CDR3 has 14 residues. CDR3 sequence (DNA): TGTGCCAGCACGACGACAGGGCTGAACACTGAAGCTTTCTTT. Protein sequence: CASTTTGLNTEAFF.

The V call is TRBV7-9, the J call TRBJ2-2; D gene unclear. The CDR3 is 13 amino acids. V lost 8 bases to trimming and J lost 1 base, with 8 bases between them. From germline, CDR1 is SEHNR and CDR2 FQNEAQ (reference sequence). The CDR3: CASPRQNTGELFF. CDR3 sequence (DNA): TGTGCCAGCCCAAGACAGAACACCGGGGAGCTGTTTTTT.

This clone has just one count. The rearrangement joins TRBV7-8 to TRBJ1-4; 7 positions agree with TRBD1. Germline V gene data show CDR1 as SGHVS and CDR2 as FQNEAQ. With 4 bases clipped from V and 1 base from J, the junction kept 3 bases outside the gene matches. This CDR3 contains 15 residues. The CDR3 bases are TGTGCCAGCAGCTCGACAGGGAAAACTAATGAAAAACTGTTTTTT. This encodes CASSSTGKTNEKLFF.

The V call is TRBV5-1, the J call TRBJ2-7, with 8 nucleotides matching TRBD1. Germline-derived CDR1 and CDR2 are SGHRS and YFSETQ. The J segment lost 4 bases and the V segment lost 2 bases, leaving 8 bases of the junction unmatched. CDR3 length equals 15 residues. CDR3: CASSFQTGAGYEQYF. CDR3 nucleotides: TGCGCCAGCAGCTTTCAGACAGGGGCGGGGTACGAGCAGTACTTC.

The CDR3 reads CASSLEPAHTGELFF. The CDR3 bases are TGTGCCAGCAGCTTAGAACCCGCTCACACCGGGGAGCTGTTTTTT. The chain has TRBV9 and TRBJ2-2; D uncertain. V dropped 4 bases and J dropped 3 bases, with 13 bases sitting between them. Per the germline V gene, CDR1 is SGDLS and CDR2 is YYNGEE. There are 15 residues in the CDR3. Full variable domain (remainder filled in from reference TRBV9 and TRBJ2-2): DSGVTQTPKHLITATGQRVTLRCSPRSGDLSVYWYQQSLDQGLQFLIQYYNGEERAKGNILERFSAQQFPDLHSELNLSSLELGDSALYFCASSLEPAHTGELFFGEGSRLTVL.

This clone was observed a handful of times. The chain is built from TRBV5-4 and TRBJ1-6; no definite D call. The germline CDR1 and CDR2 sequences are SGHNT and YYREEE (reference sequence). V lost 3 bases and J 9 bases, leaving 10 bases between the germline ends. This CDR3 is built from 13 residues. CDR3 region: CASSSGVGSPLHF. Written as DNA, the CDR3 is TGTGCCAGCAGCTCAGGTGTGGGTTCACCCCTCCACTTT. The whole variable domain, remainder taken from reference TRBV5-4 and TRBJ1-6, is ETGVTQSPTHLIKTRGQQVTLRCSSQSGHNTVSWYQQALGQGPQFIFQYYREEENGRGNFPPRFSGLQFPNYSSELNVNALELDDSALYLCASSSGVGSPLHFGNGTRLTVT.

This clone appeared a few times. V gene TRBV7-9 combines with J gene TRBJ1-3; no clear D. Trimming removed 8 bases at V and 0 bases at J, with 14 bases between. CDR1 is SEHNR, CDR2 FQNEAQ, per germline (reference sequence). The CDR3 extends over 15 amino acids. CDR3 amino acids: CASLPVGISGNTIYF. CDR3 bases: TGTGCCAGCCTCCCCGTAGGGATCTCTGGAAACACCATATATTTT.

V is TRBV3-1 (or the pseudogene TRBV3-2) and J is TRBJ1-2; 7 bases map to TRBD1. Trimming removed 4 bases from V and 7 bases from J; junction bases left unmatched: 15. Per the germline V gene, CDR1 is LGHDT and CDR2 is YNNKEL (reference sequence). The CDR3 totals 16 residues. CDR3: CASSLLAGQLKGGYTF. The DNA of the CDR3 is TGTGCCAGCAGCCTGTTAGCGGGACAGCTAAAGGGTGGCTACACCTTC.

The rearrangement uses TRBV29-1 and TRBJ2-3; 10 nucleotides match TRBD2. The V gene's germline CDR1 is SQVTM and CDR2 ANQGSEA. The V segment lost 2 bases and the J segment 6 bases; nucleotides outside the gene matches: 14. This CDR3 comprises 17 residues. The CDR3: CSVERSPSGRVVDTQYF. In DNA, the CDR3 is TGCAGCGTTGAAAGGTCGCCTAGCGGGAGAGTTGTTGATACGCAGTATTTT.

This chain connects TRBV7-2 to TRBJ1-4; the D is unclear. V lost 4 bases and J lost 8, with 17 bases in between. Germline V lookup: CDR1 SGHTA, CDR2 FQGNSA. The CDR3 extends over 15 amino acids. The CDR3 here is CASSSLLAGREKLFF. The CDR3 DNA is TGTGCCAGCAGCTCTCTTCTCGCCGGTCGGGAAAAACTGTTTTTT.

V gene TRBV6-4 combines with J gene TRBJ1-5, with D uncertain. Germline CDR1 and CDR2: MRHNA and SNTAGT. The CDR3 is made up of 16 amino acids. The V end was cut by 2 bases, the J end by 2 bases, with 13 bases between. This chain's CDR3 is CASSDGVKWGNQPQHF. CDR3 nucleotides: TGTGCCAGCAGTGACGGGGTTAAATGGGGCAATCAGCCCCAGCATTTT.